This entry features one TCR beta chain sequence. These data originate in a study of blood T cell repertoires in COVID-19. Study at large: COVID-19 samples from acute and convalescent phases originated in the United States, Italy and Spain. The analysed material was cDNA or gDNA that came from T cells, B-cell-depleted T cells, or PBMCs.

CDR1 is KGHDR and CDR2 is SFDVKD in the germline V gene. The CDR3 covers 17 residues. Trimming at V came to 3 bases and at J to 6 bases, leaving 11 bases not matched to a gene. As handled by the study authors: The authors estimated nucleated cell counts from reference gene primer amplification. Assay used: immunoSEQ multiplex PCR; TCRdb lists only in-frame clones, some missing. D and trimming come from the DNA, and the V and J calls and clone size come from that table. This table holds around 100,000 clones, 91% found once. The clonotype originates from a man between 18 and 35 years old with acute or convalescent COVID-19. Sequencing was carried out using peripheral blood. The chain is built from TRBV24-1 and TRBJ2-2, with TRBD2 identical over 8 bases. The DNA for the CDR3 is TGTGCCACCAGTGATGAGTCCCTAGCGGGTAGTTCCGGGGAGCTGTTTTTT. Its protein is CATSDESLAGSSGELFF.